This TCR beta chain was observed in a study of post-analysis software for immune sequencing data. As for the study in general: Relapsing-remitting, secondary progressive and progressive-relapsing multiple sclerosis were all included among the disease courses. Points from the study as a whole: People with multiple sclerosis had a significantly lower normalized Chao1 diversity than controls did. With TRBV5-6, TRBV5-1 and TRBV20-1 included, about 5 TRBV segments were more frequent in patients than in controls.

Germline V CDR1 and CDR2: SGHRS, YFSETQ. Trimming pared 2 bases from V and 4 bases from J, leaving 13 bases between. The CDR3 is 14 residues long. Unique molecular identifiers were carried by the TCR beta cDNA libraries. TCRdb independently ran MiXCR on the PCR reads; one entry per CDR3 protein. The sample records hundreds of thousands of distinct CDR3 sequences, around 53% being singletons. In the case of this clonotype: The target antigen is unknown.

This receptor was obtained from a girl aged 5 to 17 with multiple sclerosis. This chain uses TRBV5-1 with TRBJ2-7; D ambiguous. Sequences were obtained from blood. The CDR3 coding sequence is TGCGCCAGCAGCTTTTTCTGGGGTCGGTACGAGCAGTACTTC. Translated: CASSFFWGRYEQYF.